This passage covers 27 T cell receptor beta chains from one sample sequenced in a study of OX40 agonist ivuxolimab in advanced cancers. TCRdb's table, derived via immunoSEQ multiplex PCR, lists solely in-frame clones and lacks some. The data contain around 60,000 clones, 87% of them singletons. The material sequenced was CD4+ or CD8+ T cells sorted from blood, taken in a trial of the OX40 agonist ivuxolimab. Every receptor here comes from an adult with an advanced solid tumor such as melanoma, head and neck, liver or kidney cancer.

The V gene is TRBV18, the J gene TRBJ2-1; TRBD2 matches at 10 bases. V dropped 3 bases and J dropped 8; count of bases not matched to a gene: 7. There are 15 residues in the CDR3. Germline CDR1 and CDR2: KGHSH and LQKENI. The CDR3, as DNA: TGTGCCAGCTCACCGGGACTAGCGTTCAGTCATGAGCAGTTCTTC. This gives the protein CASSPGLAFSHEQFF.

The CDR3, as DNA: TGCAGCGTTAGCGGGACCGACTCTGGAAACACCATATATTTT. Protein: CSVSGTDSGNTIYF. This chain uses TRBV29-1 with TRBJ1-3, with D possibly being TRBD1 (5 bases). This CDR3 has 14 residues. Germline CDR1 and CDR2: SQVTM and ANQGSEA. V was clipped by 5 bases and J by 0 bases, with 11 bases between them.

The CDR3 sequence: CASSYGGAWEKLFF. CDR3 bases: TGTGCCAGCAGTTACGGGGGGGCATGGGAAAAACTGTTTTTT. The J gene is TRBJ1-4, the V gene TRBV6-6; possibly TRBD1 for D (6 bases). V gave up 2 bases and J gave up 8 bases, with 12 bases separating them. This CDR3 region has 14 residues. Germline V gene lookup returns CDR1 MNHNY and CDR2 SVGAGI (reference sequence).

The chain links TRBV10-3 to TRBJ2-3, with D perhaps TRBD1 (5 bases). The CDR3 runs to 14 residues. V was trimmed by 4 bases and J by 1 base, leaving 9 bases between them. The germline CDR1 and CDR2 sequences are ENHRY and SYGVKD. The CDR3 region is CAISVQTGTDTQYF. The CDR3 nucleotides are TGTGCCATCAGTGTCCAGACAGGCACAGATACGCAGTATTTT.

The DNA of the CDR3 is TGTGCCAGCAGCGGGATAGCGACAGATACGCAGTATTTT. Translation: CASSGIATDTQYF. This rearrangement joins TRBV9 to TRBJ2-3; perhaps TRBD2 as D (5 bases). There are 13 residues in the CDR3. Germline values: CDR1 SGDLS, CDR2 YYNGEE. V shed 3 bases and J shed 3 bases, with 8 bases lying between them.

The chain joins TRBV4-3 to TRBJ1-4, with 10 bases matching TRBD1. In germline, CDR1 is LGHNA, CDR2 YSLEER. Trimming cost V 3 bases and J 8 bases; bases outside gene matches: 3. There are 14 residues in the CDR3. The CDR3 DNA reads TGCGCCAGCAGCCAGGGACAGGGGAGGGAAAAACTGTTTTTT. Protein product: CASSQGQGREKLFF.

The chain carries TRBV6-6 and TRBJ2-1, with D perhaps matching TRBD1 (5 bases). The CDR3 is 14 amino acids. Trimming stripped 2 bases from V and 8 bases from J, with 13 bases between. Germline V CDR1 and CDR2: MNHNY, SVGAGI (reference sequence). CDR3 in amino acids: CASSYVRKGDEQFF. In DNA form, the CDR3 reads TGTGCCAGCAGTTACGTCCGTAAAGGGGATGAGCAGTTCTTC.

The chain combines TRBV19 with TRBJ2-7, with 7 bases matching TRBD1. CDR1 is LNHDA and CDR2 is SQIVND in the germline V gene (reference sequence). The CDR3 contains 15 residues. Trimming removed 3 bases from V and 2 bases from J; junction bases left unmatched: 7. The CDR3 protein is CASSMSGTVTYEQYF. The DNA for the CDR3 is TGTGCCAGTAGTATGAGTGGGACAGTTACCTACGAGCAGTACTTC.

The rearrangement uses TRBV6-5 and TRBJ1-6; a weak D match, TRBD1 (6 bases). The length of the CDR3 is 14 residues. Trimming shortened V by 5 bases and J by 14 bases, and 19 bases separated the two germline ends. Germline CDR1 and CDR2: MNHEY and SVGAGI. In nucleotides, the CDR3 is TGTGCCAGCAGTATCGTAGCAGGGGAGGCGGCCCTCCACTTT. It is translated as CASSIVAGEAALHF.

This chain uses TRBV23-1 with TRBJ2-6, with D uncertain. TRBV23-1 is designated an ORF whose function remains uncertain. CDR3 length equals 13 residues. Trimming pared 4 bases from V and 2 bases from J, leaving 3 bases between. The CDR3 region has the DNA TGCGCCAGCAGTCGGACTGGGGCCAACGTCCTGACTTTC. It yields the protein CASSRTGANVLTF.

The chain carries TRBV5-1 and TRBJ2-1; 11 bases are shared with TRBD2. The CDR3 sequence is 18 residues long. The germline V gene encodes CDR1 SGHRS and CDR2 YFSETQ. With 4 bases clipped from V and 5 bases from J, the junction kept 14 bases outside the gene matches. The CDR3 region has the DNA TGCGCCAGCAGCCCCGCCGGGACTAGCGGAGGGGGCCACAATGAGCAGTTCTTC. This gives the protein CASSPAGTSGGGHNEQFF.

The gene calls are TRBV4-2 and TRBJ2-1; possibly TRBD2 for D (6 bases). V was cut by 1 base and J by 7 bases, with 14 bases left in between. This CDR3 has 15 residues. Per germline, CDR1 LGHNA and CDR2 YNFKEQ. CDR3 region: CASSQVEGVVNEQFF. The CDR3 region has the DNA TGTGCCAGCAGCCAAGTGGAGGGAGTGGTAAATGAGCAGTTCTTC.

This chain joins TRBV5-4 and TRBJ1-3; D perhaps matches TRBD1 (6 bases). Trimming shortened V by 4 bases and J by 0 bases, and 14 bases separated the two germline ends. The V gene's germline CDR1 is SGHNT and CDR2 YYREEE (reference sequence). The CDR3 length is 16 residues. CDR3 residues: CASSVNPGDSGNTIYF. In nucleotides, the CDR3 is TGTGCCAGCAGCGTGAATCCAGGGGACTCTGGAAACACCATATATTTT.

The chain employs TRBV10-1 and TRBJ2-3; TRBD1 agrees at 7 bases. This CDR3 spans 14 amino acids. Germline assignment: CDR1 WNHNN and CDR2 SYGVQD (reference sequence). V lost 4 bases, J lost 2 bases, and 3 bases stayed unmatched. DNA of the CDR3: TGCGCCAGCAGTGCGGGACAGATCACAGATACGCAGTATTTT. This encodes CASSAGQITDTQYF.

The chain joins TRBV27 to TRBJ1-1; no clear D. The CDR3 spans 13 residues. Trimming removed 5 bases at V and 3 bases at J, with 10 bases between. Germline values: CDR1 MNHEY, CDR2 SMNVEV (reference sequence). The CDR3 nucleotides are TGTGCCAGCAGTCTCTCGATGGACACTGAAGCTTTCTTT. Protein product: CASSLSMDTEAFF.

This sequence joins TRBV5-1 and TRBJ2-1; TRBD1 is a possible D gene (5 bases). With 4 bases removed from V and 5 bases from J, the gap between germline ends came to 13 bases. The CDR3 is made up of 14 amino acids. Germline V CDR1 and CDR2: SGHRS, YFSETQ. The chain's CDR3 is CASSRAIGDNEQFF. The CDR3 bases are TGCGCCAGCAGCCGGGCTATAGGGGACAATGAGCAGTTCTTC. The full variable domain, with the rest looked up from reference TRBV5-1 and TRBJ2-1, is KAGVTQTPRYLIKTRGQQVTLSCSPISGHRSVSWYQQTPGQGLQFLFEYFSETQRNKGNFPGRFSGRQFSNSRSEMNVSTLELGDSALYLCASSRAIGDNEQFFGPGTRLTVL.

The rearrangement uses TRBV5-1 and TRBJ2-7, with D unclear. In germline, CDR1 is SGHRS, CDR2 YFSETQ. V was clipped by 1 base and J by 7 bases, with 9 bases between them. The CDR3 consists of 12 residues. CDR3 sequence (DNA): TGCGCCAGCAGCTTGAATTTTGGGGAGCAGTACTTC. This encodes CASSLNFGEQYF.

This rearrangement joins TRBV6-5 to TRBJ2-4; no clear D. V was shortened by 3 bases and J by 6 bases, with 9 bases between the two germline ends. Germline CDR1 and CDR2: MNHEY and SVGAGI. The CDR3 has 13 residues. The CDR3 loop reads CASSYRDGNIQYF. The CDR3 DNA reads TGTGCCAGCAGTTATCGCGACGGAAACATTCAGTACTTC.

The chain links TRBV7-9 to TRBJ1-2, with no clear D. Between the trimmed V and J ends, which lost 0 bases and 8 bases, there was a span of 10 bases. CDR1 and CDR2 (germline): SEHNR, FQNEAQ (reference sequence). This CDR3 contains 13 residues. CDR3 nucleotides: TGTGCCAGCAGCTTAGCCCCTGAGTCGGGCTACACCTTC. It specifies CASSLAPESGYTF.

The chain is built from TRBV5-1 and TRBJ2-7; 8 bases are shared with TRBD1. The V gene end was trimmed by 4 bases and the J gene end by 5 bases; junction bases not matched to a gene: 5. Germline V gene lookup returns CDR1 SGHRS and CDR2 YFSETQ. CDR3 size: 13 residues. The chain's CDR3 is CASSRGQVHEQYF. The CDR3 DNA reads TGCGCCAGCAGCCGGGGACAGGTCCACGAGCAGTACTTC.

The V and J genes are TRBV6-5 and TRBJ2-1; no clear D gene. Per the germline V gene, CDR1 is MNHEY and CDR2 is SVGAGI. V lost 6 bases, J lost 4 bases, and 4 bases lay in between. There are 11 residues in the CDR3. CDR3 amino acids: CASSMYNEQFF. The CDR3 DNA reads as TGTGCCAGCAGCATGTACAATGAGCAGTTCTTC.

The CDR3 nucleotides are TGTGCCAGCAGTTCAGGGTTCCACGAGCAGTACTTC. It specifies CASSSGFHEQYF. The chain joins TRBV5-4 to TRBJ2-7; D is perhaps TRBD1 (5 bases). The CDR3 covers 12 residues. The germline V gene encodes CDR1 SGHNT and CDR2 YYREEE (reference sequence). V was shortened by 5 bases and J by 5 bases, with 11 bases between the two germline ends.

The V and J genes are TRBV16 and TRBJ1-1; 7 bases map to TRBD1. The trim removed 4 bases at V and 4 bases at J, leaving 9 bases unmatched. In germline, CDR1 is KGHSY, CDR2 FQNENV. CDR3 length: 15 residues. CDR3 bases: TGTGCCAGCAGCCGAAGAGGGGGCGCGGGCACTGAAGCTTTCTTT. This translates into CASSRRGGAGTEAFF.

The V gene is TRBV30, the J gene TRBJ2-3; 8 bases line up with TRBD2. With V trimmed by 3 bases and J by 4 bases, 15 bases remained unmatched. The germline CDR1 and CDR2 sequences are GTSNPN and SVGIG (reference sequence). The CDR3 is 17 amino acids. The CDR3 sequence: CAWRIEDGRGPSDTQYF. CDR3 DNA sequence: TGTGCCTGGAGAATTGAGGACGGGAGGGGTCCATCAGATACGCAGTATTTT.

The rearrangement joins TRBV5-4 to TRBJ2-7; 11 bases match TRBD2. The CDR3 loop spans 14 amino acids. Trimming cost V 3 bases and J 4 bases; bases outside gene matches: 3. In germline, CDR1 is SGHNT, CDR2 YYREEE (reference sequence). The CDR3, as DNA: TGTGCCAGCAGCTGGGGACTAGCGGAGTACGAGCAGTACTTC. Translating gives CASSWGLAEYEQYF.

V is TRBV28 and J is TRBJ2-1, with D unclear. In germline, CDR1 is MDHEN, CDR2 SYDVKM. The CDR3 has 11 amino acids. The V end was cut by 5 bases, the J end by 2 bases, with 1 base between. In DNA, the CDR3 is TGTGCCAGCAGTGCCTACAATGAGCAGTTCTTC. Its protein product is CASSAYNEQFF.

This chain links TRBV4-1 with TRBJ2-2; a weak D match, TRBD2 (6 bases). Germline V gene sequence: CDR1 MGHRA, CDR2 YSYEKL. CDR3 length equals 17 residues. With 0 bases removed from V and 4 bases from J, the gap between germline ends came to 15 bases. In DNA form, the CDR3 reads TGCGCCAGCAGCCAAGACAAAGGAGCGGGTGGCACCGGGGAGCTGTTTTTT. Translated: CASSQDKGAGGTGELFF.